One and the same sample provided the 17 T cell receptor beta chains below, sequenced in a study of cytomegalovirus exposure and HLA in healthy donors. PCR primers comprised 60 Vbeta and 13 Jbeta primers. Only in-frame clones appear in the TCRdb table, and some are missing; sequencing was by immunoSEQ multiplex PCR. Among 150,000 to 200,000 clones listed, roughly four fifths were seen once. Sequencing was done on a sample of PBMCs. Receptors were obtained from a man aged 50-59 years in good health and CMV-seropositive.

The chain joins TRBV2 to TRBJ2-1, with 9 bases identical to TRBD1. Trimming removed 4 bases from V and 9 bases from J; junction bases left unmatched: 13. This CDR3 is built from 16 residues. Germline lookup yields CDR1 SNHLY and CDR2 FYNNEI. The CDR3: CASSGRTGELIGEQFF. The CDR3 region has the DNA TGTGCCAGCAGTGGGCGGACAGGGGAGTTGATCGGTGAGCAGTTCTTC.

V is TRBV15 and J is TRBJ2-5; tentatively, D is TRBD2 (5 bases). Per the germline V gene, CDR1 is LNHNV and CDR2 is YYDKDF (reference sequence). Trimming took 0 bases from V and 3 from J, leaving 8 bases between them. The CDR3 runs to 14 residues. CDR3 DNA sequence: TGTGCCACCAGCAGAGAGTTACTAGAAGAGACCCAGTACTTC. Translation gives CATSRELLEETQYF.

Concerning this clone: This same CDR3 is encoded by further DNA sequences in the sample. J is TRBJ2-7 and V is TRBV9; TRBD2 aligns across 9 bases. Germline assignment: CDR1 SGDLS and CDR2 YYNGEE. The CDR3 extends over 15 amino acids. V lost 0 bases to trimming and J lost 2 bases; unmatched junction nucleotides: 3. CDR3 bases: TGTGCCAGCAGCGTAGCTAGCGGGATAGCCTACGAGCAGTACTTC. Translating gives CASSVASGIAYEQYF.

This chain links TRBV4-1 with TRBJ2-1; 7 bases fit TRBD2. Germline V gene lookup returns CDR1 MGHRA and CDR2 YSYEKL. The length of the CDR3 is 19 residues. The J segment lost 1 base and the V segment lost 0 bases, leaving 12 bases of the junction unmatched. The CDR3 here is CASSQDDFGRERSYNEQFF. CDR3 coding DNA: TGCGCCAGCAGCCAAGATGATTTTGGGCGGGAGAGGTCCTACAATGAGCAGTTCTTC.

CDR3 amino acids: CASSLAYRGVKNIQYF. The DNA for the CDR3 is TGCGCCAGCAGCTTGGCGTACAGGGGTGTCAAAAACATTCAGTACTTC. This chain uses TRBV5-1 with TRBJ2-4; 7 nucleotides line up with TRBD1. Trimming cost V 0 bases and J 3 bases; bases outside gene matches: 6. This CDR3 is 16 amino acids long. CDR1 and CDR2 from the germline V gene are SGHRS and YFSETQ.

V gene TRBV11-3 combines with J gene TRBJ2-1, with 8 bases aligning to TRBD2. J lost 15 bases, V lost 0 bases, and 7 bases had no gene match. Germline V lookup: CDR1 SGHNT, CDR2 YENEEA. The CDR3 runs 13 residues. CDR3 DNA sequence: TGTGCCAGCAGCTTAGATCCCAGCGGGAGAGCGTTCTTC. Its translation: CASSLDPSGRAFF.

The CDR3 DNA sequence: TGTGCCAGCAGCGCCCCAGACAGGGATCAAGAGACCCAGTACTTC. It specifies CASSAPDRDQETQYF. The chain links TRBV7-9 to TRBJ2-5; 7 positions match TRBD1. This CDR3 region has 15 residues. With V trimmed by 5 bases and J by 2 bases, 8 bases remained unmatched. From germline, CDR1 is SEHNR and CDR2 FQNEAQ (reference sequence).

This chain uses TRBV6-5 with TRBJ1-1; D perhaps matches TRBD1 (6 bases). Germline V gives CDR1 MNHEY, CDR2 SVGAGI. V was cut by 0 bases and J by 5 bases, with 13 bases left in between. This CDR3 is 15 amino acids long. The CDR3 sequence: CASSYSAGASTEAFF. The CDR3 DNA follows: TGTGCCAGCAGTTACTCGGCGGGGGCAAGTACTGAAGCTTTCTTT.

This chain links TRBV4-2 with TRBJ2-7, with TRBD2 identical over 11 bases. CDR1 LGHNA and CDR2 YNFKEQ come from the germline V gene. The CDR3 sequence is 15 residues long. J was trimmed by 3 bases and V by 4 bases; bases with no gene match: 5. Written as DNA, the CDR3 is TGTGCCAGCAGCCCAGGGACTAGCGGTTACTACGAGCAGTACTTC. The encoded protein is CASSPGTSGYYEQYF.

The chain carries TRBV2 and TRBJ2-3; TRBD2 agrees at 11 bases. V dropped 7 bases and J dropped 9; count of bases not matched to a gene: 12. In germline, CDR1 is SNHLY, CDR2 FYNNEI. There are 15 residues in the CDR3. The CDR3 loop is CASTGVSGGGGTQYF. In nucleotides, the CDR3 is TGTGCCAGCACCGGGGTTAGCGGGGGGGGTGGGACGCAGTATTTT.

The chain carries TRBV5-5 and TRBJ2-5, with 15 bases aligning to TRBD2. The CDR3 is made up of 18 amino acids. V lost 0 bases, J lost 5 bases, and 8 bases stayed unmatched. From germline, CDR1 is SGHKS and CDR2 YYEKEE (reference sequence). CDR3 nucleotides: TGTGCCAGCAGCTTGGTCCCGGGACTAGCGGGAGGAGAGGAGACCCAGTACTTC. Amino acids: CASSLVPGLAGGEETQYF.

The chain couples TRBV6-5 to TRBJ1-1, with D perhaps matching TRBD1 (5 bases). V was pared by 7 bases and J by 4 bases, with 16 bases between. This CDR3 region has 14 residues. Germline CDR1 MNHEY, CDR2 SVGAGI. The CDR3 spells CASIVGSGGTEAFF. The CDR3 DNA follows: TGTGCCAGCATCGTCGGGTCGGGGGGCACTGAAGCTTTCTTT.

This clone was detected many times. V gene TRBV20-1 combines with J gene TRBJ1-5; D not resolved. There are 11 residues in the CDR3. Germline lookup yields CDR1 DFQATT and CDR2 SNEGSKA (reference sequence). Between the trimmed V and J ends, which lost 3 bases and 5 bases, there was a span of 5 bases. DNA for the CDR3: TGCAGTGCTAGTCCGGATCAGCCCCAGCATTTT. It codes for CSASPDQPQHF.

CDR3: CASSRDRGKAFF. The CDR3 DNA is TGTGCCAGCAGCCGGGACAGGGGGAAAGCTTTCTTT. V usage is TRBV6-1 and J usage is TRBJ1-1; TRBD1 matches at 11 bases. CDR1 and CDR2 (germline): MNHNS, SASEGT. This CDR3 spans 12 amino acids. V gave up 6 bases and J gave up 9 bases; unmatched junction bases: 3.

The V gene is TRBV15, the J gene TRBJ2-1; D may be TRBD2 (5 bases). Germline-derived CDR1 and CDR2 are LNHNV and YYDKDF (reference sequence). The CDR3 is 16 residues long. The ends were cut back, 0 bases at V and 10 bases at J, with 19 bases in the middle. CDR3 sequence reads: CATSRDARLAGWEQFF. The CDR3 region has the DNA TGTGCCACCAGCAGAGATGCTCGGCTAGCTGGCTGGGAGCAGTTCTTC.

The chain joins TRBV10-3 to TRBJ2-7; 12 positions match TRBD1. The CDR3 loop spans 14 amino acids. Germline CDR1 reads ENHRY; CDR2 reads SYGVKD. V lost 6 bases to trimming and J lost 4 bases; unmatched junction nucleotides: 4. CDR3 sequence: CAIRPGQGAYEQYF. CDR3 in DNA: TGTGCCATCAGACCGGGACAGGGGGCTTACGAGCAGTACTTC.

The chain carries TRBV6-1 and TRBJ2-3; perhaps TRBD2 as D (7 bases). V was shortened by 7 bases and J by 4 bases, with 15 bases between the two germline ends. The CDR3 runs to 14 residues. Looked up from germline, CDR1 is MNHNS and CDR2 is SASEGT. The CDR3 region is CASNEGGDADTQYF. The DNA of the CDR3 is TGTGCCAGCAACGAGGGGGGGGACGCAGATACGCAGTATTTT.